Described below is a single TCR beta chain sequence and its context. Its specificity is unknown. Germline trimming cut 4 bases from V and 8 bases from J; bases unmatched to any gene: 4. Germline V gene lookup returns CDR1 MGHDK and CDR2 SYGVNS. The CDR3 length is 12 residues. The sample belongs to a study of cytomegalovirus exposure and HLA in healthy donors. Study in general: Roughly 170 million T cells yielded 117 million unique TCR beta sequences in earlier analysis. Study-wide findings and caveats: A prior analysis recorded that most TCR beta V segments were productive about 90% or about 30% of the time.

The primer mix had 60 Vbeta and 13 Jbeta primers. Profiling relied on immunoSEQ multiplex PCR, and the TCRdb table lists in-frame clones only, not all of them. The table shows fewer than 250,000 clones, with roughly 80% occurring only once. This TCR was sampled from a woman in her late teens or twenties in good health and CMV-seronegative. The material sequenced was PBMCs. This chain joins TRBV25-1 and TRBJ1-1, with TRBD1 matching 7 bases. CDR3 loop: CASSGGQTEAFF. CDR3 DNA: TGTGCCAGCAGTGGGGGACAGACAGAAGCTTTCTTT.